This T cell receptor beta chain was captured in a study of cytomegalovirus exposure and HLA in healthy donors (TCRdb year 2017). Regarding the complete study: In an earlier analysis of 450 to 750 of the donors, 250 to 350 Gb of sequence data and 120 million or so unique TCR beta sequences from roughly 180 million T cells were reported. An early release that covered about 600 HLA-typed donors contained approximately 300 gigabases of sequencing data and approximately 85 million unique TCR sequences. The study profiled the T cell repertoires of fewer than 850 subjects by immunosequencing and related them to cytomegalovirus serostatus. HLA typing covered class I and class II loci at four-digit resolution. Typing coverage differed by locus: A, B, C, DRB1 and DQB1 were typed in roughly 620-640 donors, DQA1 in about 560, DPA1 in nearly 610, and DPB1 in 472. In an earlier analysis of around 540 of the donors, high-throughput TCR beta sequencing was used to judge whether each TCR beta V gene segment behaved as functional or pseudogenic. All discovery cohort repertoires had been generated using a single sequencing platform. In addition to the first cohort of 666 subjects, a separate validation cohort of about 120 different subjects was used. A later genetic analysis used genome-wide SNP genotypes for 398 of the 666 donors, treating that subset as a discovery cohort. A handful of DR-DQ haplotypes were handled as single units for association and clustering because linkage in the cohort was strong. On average, 235,054 unique TCR beta nucleotide sequences were sequenced per donor among 398 genotyped donors of the cohort, with roughly 18% of those sequences being non-productive. Alongside the repertoire data, information on donor age, sex, ethnicity and CMV serostatus was compiled. Of the roughly 410 genotyped donors, 81% were placed in the genetic ancestry cluster associated with self-reported Caucasian donors. The study aimed to test whether cataloging public T cell receptors could reveal signatures of past pathogen exposure. Rather than drawing on any new phenotypic data, the later analysis identified candidate immune exposures from TCR beta sequences and the way those sequences occurred across donors. To predict cytomegalovirus infection status, the study brought together high-throughput TCR immunosequencing, statistical association of individual TCRs with disease status, and machine learning. To study patterns of TCR occurrence, a later analysis re-analyzed previously published TCR beta repertoires from around 700 donors and added high-resolution HLA genotyping.

Paper-wide results and their limitations: A total of 150 or so TCR beta chains were listed by the study as associated with cytomegalovirus. In both the original and validation cohorts, the classifier was reported to diagnose cytomegalovirus status with high specificity and sensitivity. According to the authors, the approach could potentially be generalized to other disease states and immunological phenotypes. A group of highly shared sequence variants was considered likely to be a technical artifact of the sequencing pipeline. Some IMGT-functional V segments, including TRBV6-2 and TRBV6-3, could not be told apart with the 87-base-pair reads, so those segments were excluded. Because counts were too low, approximately 18 rarely observed V segments, including chromosome 9 orphons, were excluded from the earlier analysis of 587 of the donors. In a later genetic analysis, fewer N-insertions in productive TCRs were reported among donors in an Asian-associated ancestry cluster than the 666-donor mean. In a later analysis, HLA-associated TCR beta chains showed more clonal expansion and lower generation probabilities than non-associated chains that were equally common. Roughly uniform sequencing depth across donors was assumed in presence/absence analyses, although this assumption may not hold. An association between a missense DCLRE1C variant and V-gene and J-gene trimming of TCR beta chains was found in a later genetic analysis and replicated in an independent cohort. A later analysis associated 15,000 to 20,000 TCR beta sequences with specific HLA alleles at a false discovery rate of 0.05. When HLA alleles, especially DR and DQ, strongly co-occurred, attributing TCR associations to individual alleles was difficult. A further reported finding was that TCR beta sequences accurately predicted the HLA-A and HLA-B alleles for most subjects in the first cohort. Across donors, most TCR sequences were observed very rarely, whereas some public TCRs were present in many individuals. CMV serostatus was the only immune exposure information available for the cohort. In vitro tests confirmed that a few of the cytomegalovirus-associated TCR beta chains recognize cytomegalovirus antigens. In an earlier analysis of approximately 590 of the donors, most TCR beta V segments were observed in productive rearrangements about 87% or about 30% of the time, broadly matching IMGT annotations. In a later analysis, several top co-occurrence clusters were reported to appear linked to parvovirus B19, influenza, CMV and Epstein-Barr virus. In this cohort, only TCR beta chains were sequenced, and detectable features were limited by the absence of alpha or paired-chain data. Because HLA typing was unavailable for some donors at each locus, only the typed subset was used in association tests. Correlated functional status among segregating V segments might be attributable to linkage disequilibrium, but an unknown experimental factor could not be ruled out. In a later analysis, the rate of TCR association differed among HLA loci, with DRB1 alleles having the most associated TCRs and HLA-C alleles having the fewest. According to a later analysis, most CMV-associated TCR beta chains appeared to be HLA-restricted, and the HLA associations seemed to be driven largely by CMV exposure.

The cohort comprised fewer than 700 healthy bone marrow donors. At the time of sampling, all cohort members were nominally healthy, though unrecorded immune exposures were likely present. The donor tested CMV seronegative, placing the donor among the 350 or so seronegative members of the cohort. A peripheral blood sample was collected from each donor, and TCR beta sequencing was performed on peripheral blood mononuclear cells. Genomic DNA extraction from the blood cell samples was performed with the Qiagen DNeasy Blood Extraction Kit. For CDR1 and CDR2, the germline V gene lists SGHVS and FQNEAQ. The CDR3, cysteine through phenylalanine, is 16 amino acids long. Only the CDR3 portion is preserved as DNA: 48 bases, with reading frame beginning at the first base. The V end loses 5 bases and the J end loses 3 bases, and a stretch of 19 bases separates them. The library was generated by the immunoSEQ multiplex PCR assay. The multiplex PCR relied on a mix of 60 forward primers for TCR Vbeta segments and 13 reverse primers for TCR Jbeta segments. A multiplex PCR assay on genomic DNA amplified the CDR3 region of rearranged TCR beta genes. The amplified TCR beta libraries were sequenced on the Illumina HiSeq System as 87-base-pair reads. On the authors' methods: Across the 500 to 850 repertoires, a later analysis counted about 81 million unique TCR beta chains, roughly 11 million of which were shared by at least two donors. A nearest-neighbor algorithm error-corrected the raw reads and collapsed the reads into unique sequences, merging closely related sequences to remove PCR and sequencing errors. To assign V, D and J gene segments, CDR3 sequences were aligned to IMGT reference sequences. For a sequence to be retained, a match of at least six nucleotides was required to both a V gene segment and a J gene segment. Rearrangements were classified as productive when the CDR3 lacked stop codons and remained in frame with V and J, and all other rearrangements were classified as non-productive. CDR3 was defined by IMGT convention, running from the second conserved V-encoded cysteine to the conserved J-encoded phenylalanine. Sequences without an unambiguous match to a single V gene segment were excluded from the earlier analysis of approximately 600 of the donors. An earlier analysis of approximately 590 of the donors called V segments functional above 56.7% productive rearrangements and segregating when the between-donor standard deviation exceeded 5%. A statistical classification framework was built to diagnose cytomegalovirus status from the catalog of TCR beta chain sequences. In a later analysis, V and J genes were assigned by comparing TCR nucleotide sequences against IMGT/GENE-DB human TR gene sequences. Using the TCRdist pipeline, a later analysis assigned CDR3 sequences along with most-parsimonious VDJ recombination scenarios. In a later analysis, each TCR beta chain was defined by its CDR3 amino acid sequence together with its V-gene family, and reads without a unique V-gene family were excluded. As a way to deal with suspected cross-contamination and a sequencing artifact, a later analysis dropped hundreds of nucleotide sequences that were highly shared and had low generation probability. A later analysis calculated a clonal expansion index for each public chain from normalized within-repertoire ranks of inferred template counts. In a later analysis, generation probabilities were computed using a VDJ recombination model fitted to out-of-frame rearrangements, and the results were checked against IGoR. In a later analysis, TCR-TCR, TCR-HLA and TCR-CMV co-occurrence was scored with hypergeometric tests, and a repertoire-size bias correction was applied to TCR pairs. False discovery rates were estimated in a later analysis by permuting HLA or CMV assignments 20 times. In a later analysis, co-occurring TCRs were grouped using DBSCAN, with TCRdist sequence similarity added in when clustering inside HLA-allele-positive subsets. Co-occurrence clustering excluded repertoires with fewer than 30,000 or more than 120,000 public chains, plus five with anomalous nucleotide sharing. Held by TCRdb, this immuneACCESS table contains in-frame sequences only and omits some clones. Under half of the omission traces to an unresolved V gene where checked; the cause of the rest is unknown. D and trimming were read from the DNA, whereas the V and J calls and clone size are those reported in that table. Counted in this sample were roughly 280,000 clones; roughly two thirds of them appeared once. The ten largest account for approximately 2.5% of the sample.

To note about this clone: No cognate antigen has been identified for it. Base-call qualities are not available, and no considerably larger clone is one nucleotide away.

The TCR was taken from a female donor in good health and CMV-seronegative. The rearranged chain carries TRBV7-8 and TRBJ1-1, with the D gene call left open. The sequencing sample was made of PBMCs. At the DNA level, the sequence is TGTGCCAGCAGCCCCCCATCCGGCAGGTCTTACACTGAAGCTTTCTTT. This is translated as CASSPPSGRSYTEAFF.